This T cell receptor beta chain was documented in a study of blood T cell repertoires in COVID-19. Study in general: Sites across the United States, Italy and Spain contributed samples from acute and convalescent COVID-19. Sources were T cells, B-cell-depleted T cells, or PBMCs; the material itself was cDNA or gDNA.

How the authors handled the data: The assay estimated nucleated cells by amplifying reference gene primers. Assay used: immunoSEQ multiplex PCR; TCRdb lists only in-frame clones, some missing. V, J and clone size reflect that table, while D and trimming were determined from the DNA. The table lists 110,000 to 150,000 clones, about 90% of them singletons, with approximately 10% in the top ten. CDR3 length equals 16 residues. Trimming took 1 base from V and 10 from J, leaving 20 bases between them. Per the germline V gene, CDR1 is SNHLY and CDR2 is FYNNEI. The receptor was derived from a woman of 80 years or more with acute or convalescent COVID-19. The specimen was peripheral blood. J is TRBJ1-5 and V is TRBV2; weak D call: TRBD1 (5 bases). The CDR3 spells CASSEEGGQGFEPQHF. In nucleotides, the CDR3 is TGTGCCAGCAGTGAAGAAGGAGGGCAGGGCTTCGAACCCCAGCATTTT.